These T cell receptor beta chains were read from a single sample in a study of T cells after yellow fever vaccination. TCRdb fed the 5' RACE reads into MiXCR, producing one record per CDR3 protein. The data show hundreds of thousands of distinct CDR3 sequences, with 15% to 20% seen just once and around 17% held by the top ten. This material consisted of PBMCs, taken before the yellow fever booster vaccination. The receptors come from a man aged 18 to 29 who received the YFV17D yellow fever vaccine. CDR3s include the opening cysteine and the closing phenylalanine or tryptophan. Fields, in order: V gene, D gene, CDR3 length, J gene, clone size, CDR3 protein, CDR3 DNA. D genes are given only for firm matches. Expanded clones are given a class, and other clones once, few, many or no size at all.

v_call: TRBV7-8
d_call: TRBD2
cdr3_length: 17
j_call: TRBJ2-1
clone_size: few
cdr3_aa: CASSSPETSGGGNEQFF
cdr3_nt: TGTGCCAGCAGCTCTCCTGAGACTAGCGGGGGAGGGAATGAGCAGTTCTTC

v_call: TRBV5-1
d_call: TRBD1
cdr3_length: 14
j_call: TRBJ2-5
clone_size: few
cdr3_aa: CASSLTGDEKTQYF
cdr3_nt: TGCGCCAGCAGTCTTACAGGGGATGAGAAGACCCAGTACTTC

v_call: TRBV28
d_call: NA
cdr3_length: 14
j_call: TRBJ1-2
clone_size: once
cdr3_aa: CASSFMTGDGGYTF
cdr3_nt: TGTGCCAGCAGTTTCATGACAGGTGATGGTGGCTACACCTTC

v_call: TRBV5-1
d_call: TRBD1
cdr3_length: 15
j_call: TRBJ1-2
clone_size: NA
cdr3_aa: CASKNEETGYLGYTF
cdr3_nt: TGCGCCAGCAAGAACGAGGAGACAGGGTATCTTGGCTACACCTTC

v_call: TRBV7-9
d_call: NA
cdr3_length: 16
j_call: TRBJ1-2
clone_size: few
cdr3_aa: CASSLLDRTRGYGYTF
cdr3_nt: TGTGCCAGCAGCTTACTAGACAGGACGAGGGGCTATGGCTACACCTTC

v_call: TRBV7-9
d_call: NA
cdr3_length: 16
j_call: TRBJ2-2
clone_size: NA
cdr3_aa: CASSLVVRTNTGELFF
cdr3_nt: TGTGCCAGCAGCTTAGTGGTCAGGACGAACACCGGGGAGCTGTTTTTT

v_call: TRBV6-5
d_call: TRBD1
cdr3_length: 13
j_call: TRBJ2-3
clone_size: few
cdr3_aa: CASNPSGGPTQYF
cdr3_nt: TGTGCCAGCAACCCATCAGGGGGCCCTACGCAGTATTTT

v_call: TRBV12-3/TRBV12-4
d_call: TRBD2
cdr3_length: 16
j_call: TRBJ2-5
clone_size: many
cdr3_aa: CASRGETSGVSETQYF
cdr3_nt: TGTGCCAGCAGGGGTGAGACTAGCGGGGTATCGGAGACCCAGTACTTC

v_call: TRBV11-1
d_call: TRBD1
cdr3_length: 16
j_call: TRBJ2-2
clone_size: NA
cdr3_aa: CASSTYRGRDTGELFF
cdr3_nt: TGTGCCAGCAGCACCTACAGGGGTAGGGACACCGGGGAGCTGTTTTTT

v_call: TRBV9
d_call: TRBD2
cdr3_length: 13
j_call: TRBJ2-1
clone_size: NA
cdr3_aa: CASSETSGYEQFF
cdr3_nt: TGTGCCAGCAGCGAGACTAGCGGCTATGAGCAGTTCTTC

v_call: TRBV7-9
d_call: NA
cdr3_length: 15
j_call: TRBJ2-2
clone_size: NA
cdr3_aa: CASSWRDRNTGELFF
cdr3_nt: TGTGCCAGCAGCTGGAGGGACAGGAACACCGGGGAGCTGTTTTTT

v_call: TRBV6-1
d_call: TRBD2
cdr3_length: 15
j_call: TRBJ2-1
clone_size: NA
cdr3_aa: CASGAGGLPLNEQFF
cdr3_nt: TGTGCCAGCGGGGCGGGGGGTCTACCCTTGAATGAGCAGTTCTTC

v_call: TRBV5-1
d_call: NA
cdr3_length: 15
j_call: TRBJ2-1
clone_size: NA
cdr3_aa: CASSFWESSYNEQFF
cdr3_nt: TGCGCCAGCAGCTTCTGGGAGAGCTCCTACAATGAGCAGTTCTTC

v_call: TRBV7-9
d_call: TRBD1
cdr3_length: 15
j_call: TRBJ1-1
clone_size: NA
cdr3_aa: CASSPGTGRRTEAFF
cdr3_nt: TGTGCCAGCAGCCCCGGGACAGGAAGACGCACTGAAGCTTTCTTT

v_call: TRBV12-3/TRBV12-4
d_call: TRBD2
cdr3_length: 18
j_call: TRBJ2-1
clone_size: few
cdr3_aa: CASSLRRLAEIRRNEQFF
cdr3_nt: TGTGCCAGCAGTTTGCGACGGCTAGCGGAGATCCGGCGGAATGAGCAGTTCTTC

v_call: TRBV4-2
d_call: TRBD1
cdr3_length: 18
j_call: TRBJ1-5
clone_size: NA
cdr3_aa: CASSQAGQGAYSNQPQHF
cdr3_nt: TGTGCCAGCAGCCAAGCTGGACAGGGGGCGTATAGCAATCAGCCCCAGCATTTT

v_call: TRBV29-1
d_call: NA
cdr3_length: 13
j_call: TRBJ2-7
clone_size: many
cdr3_aa: CSVGYLTPGEQYF
cdr3_nt: TGCAGCGTGGGGTATTTGACTCCGGGCGAGCAGTACTTC

v_call: TRBV2
d_call: TRBD1
cdr3_length: 15
j_call: TRBJ1-1
clone_size: NA
cdr3_aa: CASRRFGQGNTEAFF
cdr3_nt: TGTGCCAGCAGGCGATTCGGACAGGGGAACACTGAAGCTTTCTTT

v_call: TRBV7-6
d_call: NA
cdr3_length: 15
j_call: TRBJ1-1
clone_size: NA
cdr3_aa: CASSARHSVDTEAFF
cdr3_nt: TGTGCCAGCAGCGCCAGACATTCAGTGGACACTGAAGCTTTCTTT

v_call: TRBV7-9
d_call: TRBD1
cdr3_length: 19
j_call: TRBJ1-3
clone_size: few
cdr3_aa: CASSPVGTGLHYSGNTIYF
cdr3_nt: TGTGCCAGCAGCCCGGTCGGGACAGGGCTACATTACTCTGGAAACACCATATATTTT

v_call: TRBV6-5
d_call: NA
cdr3_length: 13
j_call: TRBJ1-2
clone_size: NA
cdr3_aa: CASRVPGLVGYTF
cdr3_nt: TGTGCCAGCAGGGTCCCGGGGCTAGTCGGCTACACCTTC

v_call: TRBV5-5
d_call: NA
cdr3_length: 15
j_call: TRBJ1-1
clone_size: few
cdr3_aa: CASSSGGMWNTEAFF
cdr3_nt: TGTGCCAGCAGCTCGGGTGGGATGTGGAACACTGAAGCTTTCTTT

v_call: TRBV20-1
d_call: NA
cdr3_length: 16
j_call: TRBJ2-1
clone_size: NA
cdr3_aa: CSAPPRTAGAYNEQFF
cdr3_nt: TGCAGTGCTCCCCCCCGGACCGCGGGGGCATACAATGAGCAGTTCTTC